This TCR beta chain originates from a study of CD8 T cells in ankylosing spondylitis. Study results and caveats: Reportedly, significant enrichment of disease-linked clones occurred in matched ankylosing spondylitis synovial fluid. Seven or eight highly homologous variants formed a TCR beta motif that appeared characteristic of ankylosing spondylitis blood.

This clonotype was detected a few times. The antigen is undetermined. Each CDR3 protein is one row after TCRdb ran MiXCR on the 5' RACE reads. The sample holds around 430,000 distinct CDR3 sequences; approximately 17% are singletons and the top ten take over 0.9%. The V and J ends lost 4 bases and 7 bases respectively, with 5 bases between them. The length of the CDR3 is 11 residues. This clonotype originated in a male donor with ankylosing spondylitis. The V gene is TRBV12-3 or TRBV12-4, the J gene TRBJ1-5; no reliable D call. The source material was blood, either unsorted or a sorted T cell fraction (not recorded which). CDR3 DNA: TGTGCCAGCAGTTCTGAACAGCCCCAGCATTTT. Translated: CASSSEQPQHF.